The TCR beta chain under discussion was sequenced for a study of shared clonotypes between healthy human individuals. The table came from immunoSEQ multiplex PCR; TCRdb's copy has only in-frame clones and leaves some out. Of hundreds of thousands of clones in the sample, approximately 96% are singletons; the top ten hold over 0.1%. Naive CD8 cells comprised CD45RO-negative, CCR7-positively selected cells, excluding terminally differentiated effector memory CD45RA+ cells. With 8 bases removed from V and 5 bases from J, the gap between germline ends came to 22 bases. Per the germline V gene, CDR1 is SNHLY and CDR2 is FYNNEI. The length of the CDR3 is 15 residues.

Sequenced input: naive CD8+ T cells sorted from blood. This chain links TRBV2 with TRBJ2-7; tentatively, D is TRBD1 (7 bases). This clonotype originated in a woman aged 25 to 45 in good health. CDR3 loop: CASGEDRWGIHEQYF. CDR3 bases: TGTGCCAGCGGGGAGGACAGGTGGGGAATCCACGAGCAGTACTTC.